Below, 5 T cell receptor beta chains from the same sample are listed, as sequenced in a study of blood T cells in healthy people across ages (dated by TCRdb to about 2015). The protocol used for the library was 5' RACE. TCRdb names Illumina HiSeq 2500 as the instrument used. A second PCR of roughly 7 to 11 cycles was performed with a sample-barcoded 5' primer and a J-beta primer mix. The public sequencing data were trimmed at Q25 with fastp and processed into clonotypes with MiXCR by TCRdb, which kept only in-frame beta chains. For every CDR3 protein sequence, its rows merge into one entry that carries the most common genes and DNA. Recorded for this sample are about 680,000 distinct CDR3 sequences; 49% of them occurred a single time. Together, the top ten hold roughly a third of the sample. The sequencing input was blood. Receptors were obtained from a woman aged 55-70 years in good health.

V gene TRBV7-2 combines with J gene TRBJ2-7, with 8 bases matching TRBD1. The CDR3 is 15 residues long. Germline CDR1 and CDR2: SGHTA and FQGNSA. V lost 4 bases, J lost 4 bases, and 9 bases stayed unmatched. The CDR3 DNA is TGTGCCAGCAGCTCCCGGGACAGGCTTCTGTACGAGCAGTACTTC. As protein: CASSSRDRLLYEQYF.

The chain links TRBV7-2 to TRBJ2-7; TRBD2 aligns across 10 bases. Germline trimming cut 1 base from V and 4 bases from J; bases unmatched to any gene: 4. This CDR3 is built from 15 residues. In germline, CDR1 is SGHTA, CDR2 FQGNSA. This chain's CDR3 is CASSLGASGRYEQYF. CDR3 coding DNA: TGTGCCAGCAGCTTAGGGGCTAGCGGGAGATACGAGCAGTACTTC.

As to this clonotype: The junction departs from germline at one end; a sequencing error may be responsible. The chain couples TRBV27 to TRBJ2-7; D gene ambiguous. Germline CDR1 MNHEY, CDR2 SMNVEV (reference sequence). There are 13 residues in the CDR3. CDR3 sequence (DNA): TGTGTCAGCAGTTTATCAGTCCCCTACGAGCAGTACTTC. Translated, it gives CVSSLSVPYEQYF.

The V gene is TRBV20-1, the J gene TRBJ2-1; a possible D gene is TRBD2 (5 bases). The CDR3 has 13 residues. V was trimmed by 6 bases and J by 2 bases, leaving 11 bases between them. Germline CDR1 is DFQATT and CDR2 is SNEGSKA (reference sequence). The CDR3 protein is CSAAPSTYNEQFF. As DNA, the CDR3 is TGCAGTGCCGCCCCTAGCACCTACAATGAGCAGTTCTTC.

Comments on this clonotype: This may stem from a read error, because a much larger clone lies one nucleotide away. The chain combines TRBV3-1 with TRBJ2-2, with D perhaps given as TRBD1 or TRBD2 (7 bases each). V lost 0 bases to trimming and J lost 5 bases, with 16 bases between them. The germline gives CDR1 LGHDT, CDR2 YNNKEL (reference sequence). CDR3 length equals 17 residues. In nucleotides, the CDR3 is TGTGCCAGCAGCCAAGATATCAGGGGGGGAATTACCGGGGAGCTGTTTTTT. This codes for CASSQDIRGGITGELFF.